The 10 T cell receptor beta chains given below trace back to one sample, sequenced in a study of Graves' ophthalmopathy and Graves' hyperthyroidism. Beta-chain TCR CDR3 regions were amplified from RNA transcripts. RT-PCR with HTBI primers came first, then second-round multiplex PCR. A single record per CDR3 protein comes from TCRdb applying MiXCR to the multiplex PCR reads. The sample lists about 390,000 distinct CDR3 sequences, roughly 17% occurring once. Sample: peripheral blood. The source of these receptors is an adult woman with stable Graves' hyperthyroidism.

This clonotype was counted ten times or more. This chain connects TRBV12-3 or TRBV12-4 to TRBJ2-5; unclear D gene. The CDR3 consists of 11 residues. V lost 3 bases to trimming and J lost 5 bases, with 4 bases between them. Here the CDR3 DNA reads TGTGCCAGCAGTTTTTGGGAGACCCAGTACTTC. Protein product: CASSFWETQYF.

This clonotype occurred many times. This chain uses TRBV29-1 with TRBJ2-5; possibly TRBD1 for D (6 bases). Germline V gene lookup returns CDR1 SQVTM and CDR2 ANQGSEA. The V end lost 0 bases, the J end lost 8 bases, and 16 bases lay between the germline ends. This CDR3 contains 14 residues. The CDR3 DNA follows: TGCAGCGTTGAAGAAGGGGACACTCAAGGAACCCAGTACTTC. Translating it yields CSVEEGDTQGTQYF.

The J gene is TRBJ2-5, the V gene TRBV7-2; D not resolved. V lost 2 bases, J lost 5 bases, and 9 bases lay in between. Per the germline V gene, CDR1 is SGHTA and CDR2 is FQGNSA. The CDR3 spans 13 residues. This CDR3 reads CASSLFVTETQYF. CDR3 DNA sequence: TGTGCCAGCAGCTTATTTGTTACGGAGACCCAGTACTTC.

V is TRBV7-2 and J is TRBJ2-5; 13 nucleotides agree with TRBD2. Germline CDR1 and CDR2: SGHTA and FQGNSA. This CDR3 comprises 19 residues. The V segment lost 0 bases and the J segment 3 bases; nucleotides outside the gene matches: 10. The CDR3 region has the DNA TGTGCCAGCAGCTTAGCGACTAGCGGGGGGCTGAACGTCAAAGAGACCCAGTACTTC. Translating it yields CASSLATSGGLNVKETQYF.

This clonotype was counted many times. The gene calls are TRBV18 and TRBJ2-7, with 9 bases matching TRBD2. The ends lost 6 bases at V and 0 bases at J; junction bases unmatched: 6. Germline V CDR1 and CDR2: KGHSH, LQKENI. The CDR3 spans 15 residues. CDR3 in DNA: TGTGCCAGCTCTTACGGACTAGCGCTCTCCTACGAGCAGTACTTC. It translates to CASSYGLALSYEQYF.

This clonotype was seen many times. V usage is TRBV28 and J usage is TRBJ2-7, with TRBD2 identical over 9 bases. Trimming took 6 bases from V and 3 from J; bases not matched to a gene: 6. This CDR3 is 14 amino acids long. Germline V lookup: CDR1 MDHEN, CDR2 SYDVKM. The CDR3 loop is CASRVAGDNYEQYF. As DNA, the CDR3 is TGTGCCAGCAGGGTAGCGGGAGACAACTACGAGCAGTACTTC.

This clonotype was counted between two and nine times. The rearrangement joins TRBV12-3 or TRBV12-4 to TRBJ2-7, with a possible D match to TRBD2 (6 bases). The germline V and J ends were trimmed by 4 bases and 3 bases, with 10 bases remaining between them. This CDR3 comprises 13 residues. The CDR3 DNA reads as TGTGCCAGCAGTTCGGACGGGGGCTACGAGCAGTACTTC. Residues: CASSSDGGYEQYF.

The chain links TRBV20-1 to TRBJ2-5; tentative D call: TRBD2 (5 bases). Germline V CDR1 and CDR2: DFQATT, SNEGSKA (reference sequence). The CDR3 runs 14 residues. Trimming removed 5 bases from V and 9 bases from J, with 22 bases in between. CDR3 residues: CSARSLGVQTAQYF. CDR3 DNA sequence: TGCAGTGCTCGGTCGTTGGGAGTTCAGACGGCCCAGTACTTC.

This clonotype was seen ten or more times. The chain couples TRBV2 to TRBJ1-2; D is unclear. Germline V gene lookup returns CDR1 SNHLY and CDR2 FYNNEI. The CDR3 totals 15 residues. V was shortened by 1 base and J by 5 bases, with 14 bases between the two germline ends. The CDR3 protein is CASSEDGMAAYGYTF. The CDR3 DNA sequence: TGTGCCAGCAGTGAAGATGGTATGGCGGCGTATGGCTACACCTTC.

In the case of this clonotype: Given a much more abundant clone one base away, this may be a read error. The rearrangement links TRBV30 to TRBJ1-1; weak D call: TRBD1 (5 bases). The germline gives CDR1 GTSNPN, CDR2 SVGIG (reference sequence). The CDR3 length is 13 residues. V lost 0 bases to trimming and J lost 3 bases, with 8 bases between them. CDR3 sequence: CAWSVGGDTEAFF. The CDR3, as DNA: TGTGCCTGGAGTGTCGGGGGGGACACTGAAGCTTTCTTT.